Below are 2 T cell receptor beta chains sequenced from a single sample in a study of T cells after somatic rescue of genetic block. The data were produced by immunoSEQ multiplex PCR, yet TCRdb's version contains in-frame clones alone and is incomplete. The sample includes approximately 71,000 clones, under 95% of them seen just once. The sample consisted of peripheral blood mononuclear cells (PBMCs). The receptors were sampled from a middle-aged man.

The rearrangement links TRBV27 to TRBJ1-4; D gene uncertain. Trimming removed 2 bases at V and 2 bases at J, with 12 bases between. Germline V gene data show CDR1 as MNHEY and CDR2 as SMNVEV (reference sequence). This CDR3 is built from 16 residues. The CDR3 sequence is CASSLKAGWTNEKLFF. The CDR3 nucleotides read TGTGCCAGCAGTTTAAAGGCGGGTTGGACTAATGAAAAACTGTTTTTT.

V gene TRBV6-5 combines with J gene TRBJ1-6; D is uncertain. The CDR3 has 13 amino acids. V was clipped by 5 bases and J by 4 bases, with 6 bases between them. Germline CDR1 reads MNHEY; CDR2 reads SVGAGI. The CDR3, as DNA: TGTGCCAGCAGTCCACAATATAATTCACCCCTCCACTTT. Translating gives CASSPQYNSPLHF.